In its sample, the clone carrying this T cell receptor beta chain was seen once. What it binds is unknown. CDR1 is SGHVS, CDR2 FNYEAQ, per germline. This CDR3 is built from 18 residues. J gave up 4 bases and V 0 bases, and 11 bases lay outside the gene matches. This sample's time point: peripheral blood 6 weeks after treatment start. Patient disease was locally advanced or metastatic urothelial carcinoma. This entry belongs to a study of PD-L1 blockade in urothelial cancer. About the study: Patients initiated atezolizumab around 2014 at 1,200 mg intravenously every 3 weeks. Prior exposure to chemotherapy in patients amounted to 0 to 3 regimens received.

Libraries were prepared by immunoSEQ multiplex PCR; TCRdb keeps only in-frame clonotypes and omits some of them. In the table there are 25,000 to 30,000 clones, around three quarters of which are singletons. Study results and caveats: Pretreatment blood TCR clonality under the median forecast improved survival.

The chain uses TRBV7-6 and TRBJ2-7, with TRBD2 identical over 11 bases. The sequence came from a man between 65 and 79 years old with urothelial cancer. Material: PBMCs, obtained around atezolizumab (anti-PD-L1) treatment. For the CDR3, the DNA is TGTGCCAGCAGCTTAGCTGGGGGTAGCGGGGGGGCCGCTTACGAGCAGTACTTC. This translates into CASSLAGGSGGAAYEQYF.